This TCR beta chain was observed in a study of blood T cell repertoires in COVID-19. Study-wide context: COVID-19 samples collected from the United States, Italy and Spain covered acute and convalescent phases. PBMCs, B-cell-depleted T cells, or T cells were the source of the cDNA or gDNA that made up the material.

Per the original methods: Amplification with reference gene primers provided the estimates of nucleated cell counts. The assay was immunoSEQ multiplex PCR, and TCRdb's table has in-frame clones only and misses some. The V and J calls and the clone size are those of that table, but D and trimming were determined from the DNA. There are about 150,000 clones in the sample; 65% to 85% occur only once, and 3.5% to 4.5% lies in the top ten. Sequencing was done on a sample of peripheral blood. This receptor was taken from a woman older than 75 with acute or convalescent COVID-19.

CDR3 bases: TGTGCCAGCAGACCCTGGGACAGGGAAACCCAGTACTTC. Its translation is CASRPWDRETQYF. The rearrangement uses TRBV6-5 and TRBJ2-5; TRBD1 agrees at 9 bases. This CDR3 is 13 amino acids long. Per the germline V gene, CDR1 is MNHEY and CDR2 is SVGAGI. V was pared by 6 bases and J by 8 bases, with 7 bases of the junction left unmatched.